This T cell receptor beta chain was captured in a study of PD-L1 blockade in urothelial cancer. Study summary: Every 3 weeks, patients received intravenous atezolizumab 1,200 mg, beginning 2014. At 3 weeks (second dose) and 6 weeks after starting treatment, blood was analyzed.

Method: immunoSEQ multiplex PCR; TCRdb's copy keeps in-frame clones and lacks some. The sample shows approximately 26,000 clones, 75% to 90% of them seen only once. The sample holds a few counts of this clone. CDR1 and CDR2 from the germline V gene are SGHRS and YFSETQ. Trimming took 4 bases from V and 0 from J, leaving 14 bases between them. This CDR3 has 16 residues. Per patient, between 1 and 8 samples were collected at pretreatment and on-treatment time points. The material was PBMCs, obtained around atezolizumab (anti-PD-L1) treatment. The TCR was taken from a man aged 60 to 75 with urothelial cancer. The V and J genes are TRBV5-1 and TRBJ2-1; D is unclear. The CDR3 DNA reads TGCGCCAGCAGCCCCCAGGAATTGAGCTCCTACAATGAGCAGTTCTTC. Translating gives CASSPQELSSYNEQFF.